Shown below are 20 T cell receptor beta chains from a single sample sequenced in a study of cytomegalovirus exposure and HLA in healthy donors. Clones were read by immunoSEQ multiplex PCR, and TCRdb kept only the in-frame ones, dropping some. The data contain around 90,000 clones, almost 85% of them singletons. The sample comprised PBMCs. These receptors were taken from a woman aged 18-29 years in good health and CMV-seropositive.

The J gene is TRBJ2-7, the V gene TRBV5-8; TRBD1 might be the D (5 bases). CDR3 length: 13 amino acids. The V end lost 1 base, the J end lost 6 bases, and 11 bases lay between the germline ends. Germline CDR1 reads SGHTS; CDR2 reads YDEGEE. This CDR3 reads CASSLYSGREQYF. CDR3 DNA: TGTGCCAGCAGCTTGTATTCAGGGCGCGAGCAGTACTTC.

The chain couples TRBV5-1 to TRBJ2-2; TRBD1 matches at 11 bases. The CDR3 covers 15 residues. Trimming cost V 7 bases and J 6 bases; bases outside gene matches: 8. The germline V gene has CDR1 SGHRS and CDR2 YFSETQ. The CDR3 sequence is CASFPGQGAPGELFF. CDR3 sequence (DNA): TGCGCCAGCTTCCCCGGACAGGGGGCGCCCGGGGAGCTGTTTTTT.

The V gene is TRBV4-3, the J gene TRBJ2-1; D not certain. This CDR3 region has 17 residues. Germline lookup yields CDR1 LGHNA and CDR2 YSLEER. The V end was cut by 3 bases, the J end by 0 bases, with 15 bases between. The CDR3 is CASSHRTPFSSYNEQFF. In nucleotides, the CDR3 is TGCGCCAGCAGCCACCGTACCCCTTTCAGCTCCTACAATGAGCAGTTCTTC.

The chain combines TRBV2 with TRBJ1-2; D is ambiguous. This CDR3 comprises 13 residues. The germline V and J ends were trimmed by 8 bases and 5 bases, with 15 bases remaining between them. Per germline, CDR1 SNHLY and CDR2 FYNNEI. CDR3: CASGAGAGYGYTF. Here the CDR3 DNA reads TGTGCCAGCGGAGCAGGTGCGGGTTATGGCTACACCTTC. The full variable domain, its missing parts supplied by reference TRBV2 and TRBJ1-2, is EPEVTQTPSHQVTQMGQEVILRCVPISNHLYFYWYRQILGQKVEFLVSFYNNEISEKSEIFDDQFSVERPDGSNFTLKIRSTKLEDSAMYFCASGAGAGYGYTFGSGTRLTVV.

This clone came up a few times. This CDR3 reads CASSLADRGYGYTF. As DNA, the CDR3 is TGTGCCAGCAGCTTAGCGGACAGGGGTTATGGCTACACCTTC. The rearrangement links TRBV7-9 to TRBJ1-2, with 9 bases matching TRBD1. V lost 0 bases and J lost 5; bases outside the gene matches: 1. This CDR3 is built from 14 residues. Germline CDR1 SEHNR, CDR2 FQNEAQ (reference sequence).

This clone was counted a single time. The rearrangement links TRBV6-5 to TRBJ1-1; the match to TRBD1 covers 9 bases. CDR3 length: 13 residues. Germline V gene sequence: CDR1 MNHEY, CDR2 SVGAGI. The V segment lost 6 bases and the J segment 4 bases; nucleotides outside the gene matches: 3. CDR3 loop: CASRRQGGTEAFF. CDR3 nucleotides: TGTGCCAGCAGACGACAGGGGGGCACTGAAGCTTTCTTT.

The J gene is TRBJ2-3, the V gene TRBV6-5; 7 bases fit TRBD1. Looked up from germline, CDR1 is MNHEY and CDR2 is SVGAGI. The CDR3 length is 14 residues. With 6 bases clipped from V and 2 bases from J, the junction kept 5 bases outside the gene matches. The CDR3 nucleotides are TGTGCCAGCAGCCTGGGACAGAACACAGATACGCAGTATTTT. Its protein product is CASSLGQNTDTQYF.

V and J are TRBV18 and TRBJ2-3; D is perhaps TRBD2 (7 bases). Germline CDR1 reads KGHSH; CDR2 reads LQKENI. This CDR3 contains 15 residues. Trimming removed 3 bases from V and 4 bases from J, with 14 bases in between. CDR3 amino acids: CASSPQKGGADTQYF. For the CDR3, the DNA is TGTGCCAGCTCACCCCAAAAAGGGGGGGCAGATACGCAGTATTTT.

CDR3 loop: CASSTPRGTGEKLFF. In DNA form, the CDR3 reads TGTGCCAGCAGCACCCCCCGGGGGACGGGTGAAAAACTGTTTTTT. The chain employs TRBV7-2 and TRBJ1-4; D possibly corresponds to TRBD1 (5 bases). CDR3 size: 15 residues. V was trimmed by 5 bases and J by 7 bases, leaving 17 bases between them. Germline V gene sequence: CDR1 SGHTA, CDR2 FQGNSA.

This clone was detected once. One end of the junction does not line up with germline, which may come from a read error. The CDR3 is CANSRDYQETQYF. The CDR3, as DNA: TGTGCCAACAGTAGGGACTACCAAGAGACCCAGTACTTC. The V and J genes are TRBV6-1 and TRBJ2-5, with D possibly TRBD2 on 6 matching bases. Per germline, CDR1 MNHNS and CDR2 SASEGT. This CDR3 has 13 amino acids.

This clone was counted a few times. V gene TRBV19 combines with J gene TRBJ2-7, with TRBD1 matching over 7 bases. The CDR3 consists of 15 residues. V shed 5 bases and J 5 bases; nucleotides not matched to a gene: 12. Germline V CDR1 and CDR2: LNHDA, SQIVND (reference sequence). The CDR3 loop reads CASSRTETGSDEQYF. The CDR3 nucleotides are TGTGCCAGTAGTCGCACCGAGACAGGGAGCGACGAGCAGTACTTC.

V gene TRBV27 combines with J gene TRBJ2-4, with D possibly matching TRBD2 (6 bases). The V and J ends lost 3 bases and 0 bases respectively, with 12 bases between them. This CDR3 contains 16 residues. Germline CDR1 MNHEY, CDR2 SMNVEV (reference sequence). This chain's CDR3 is CASSLEGGGAKNIQYF. The CDR3 region has the DNA TGTGCCAGCAGTTTGGAGGGAGGAGGAGCCAAAAACATTCAGTACTTC.

The chain recombines TRBV7-2 with TRBJ1-6; possibly TRBD1 for D (6 bases). Trimming pared 3 bases from V and 0 bases from J, leaving 15 bases between. The CDR3 runs 18 residues. Germline-derived CDR1 and CDR2 are SGHTA and FQGNSA. CDR3 nucleotides: TGTGCCAGCAGCTTGGTCCACGGACAGAGCTCCTATAATTCACCCCTCCACTTT. This sequence encodes CASSLVHGQSSYNSPLHF.

The gene calls are TRBV5-1 and TRBJ2-3, with TRBD2 matching over 10 bases. The CDR3 loop spans 19 amino acids. Trimming removed 1 base from V and 2 bases from J; junction bases left unmatched: 13. In germline, CDR1 is SGHRS, CDR2 YFSETQ. Written as DNA, the CDR3 is TGCGCCAGCAGCTTGTGGGGTAGCGGGGGGCCCGATACCACAGATACGCAGTATTTT. Translating it yields CASSLWGSGGPDTTDTQYF. Based on the CDR3 plus reference TRBV5-1 and TRBJ2-3, the full variable domain is KAGVTQTPRYLIKTRGQQVTLSCSPISGHRSVSWYQQTPGQGLQFLFEYFSETQRNKGNFPGRFSGRQFSNSRSEMNVSTLELGDSALYLCASSLWGSGGPDTTDTQYFGPGTRLTVL.

This sequence joins TRBV4-3 and TRBJ2-1, with 9 nucleotides matching TRBD2. The CDR3 is 17 residues long. Losses at the gene ends were 4 bases for V and 7 bases for J; bases not matched to a gene: 14. Germline CDR1 LGHNA, CDR2 YSLEER. CDR3 protein: CASSPRWGGGAGNEQFF. The CDR3 DNA follows: TGCGCCAGCAGCCCTAGATGGGGCGGGGGGGCAGGGAATGAGCAGTTCTTC.

This chain uses TRBV5-6 with TRBJ2-3, with 8 bases matching TRBD1. Unmatched junction bases numbered 3, after V lost 1 base and J lost 2 bases. The germline CDR1 and CDR2 sequences are SGHDT and YYEEEE. The CDR3 covers 15 residues. This CDR3 is CASSLSTGATDTQYF. Written as DNA, the CDR3 is TGTGCCAGCAGCTTGTCGACAGGGGCCACAGATACGCAGTATTTT.

The V call is TRBV9, the J call TRBJ1-4; 12 positions agree with TRBD1. This CDR3 region has 17 residues. Germline V lookup: CDR1 SGDLS, CDR2 YYNGEE. Trimming cost V 1 base and J 7 bases; bases outside gene matches: 8. The CDR3 loop reads CASSVSPSGQGAEKLFF. The CDR3 bases are TGTGCCAGCAGCGTAAGCCCTTCGGGACAGGGGGCTGAAAAACTGTTTTTT.

V gene TRBV5-1 combines with J gene TRBJ1-4; D perhaps matches TRBD1 (6 bases). The CDR3 covers 14 residues. Germline V gene sequence: CDR1 SGHRS, CDR2 YFSETQ. Trimming left V 4 bases short and J 8 bases short, with 15 bases between. The CDR3 nucleotides are TGCGCCAGCAGCCCGTCGACAGGTGGGGAAAAACTGTTTTTT. This codes for CASSPSTGGEKLFF.

This chain's CDR3 is CASSVGQGDYNEQFF. The CDR3, as DNA: TGTGCCAGCAGCGTAGGACAGGGGGACTACAATGAGCAGTTCTTC. The chain links TRBV11-2 to TRBJ2-1; 10 bases align to TRBD1. V lost 5 bases, J lost 3 bases, and 4 bases stayed unmatched. CDR3 length: 15 residues. Germline assignment: CDR1 SGHAT and CDR2 FQNNGV.

This clone was detected a few times. The V gene is TRBV9, the J gene TRBJ2-3; 9 nucleotides line up with TRBD1. CDR3 length: 16 amino acids. The V gene's germline CDR1 is SGDLS and CDR2 YYNGEE. V lost 4 bases, J lost 3 bases, and 9 bases stayed unmatched. The CDR3 here is CASSSRQGDSTDTQYF. In DNA form, the CDR3 reads TGTGCCAGCAGCTCCAGACAGGGGGATAGTACAGATACGCAGTATTTT.